The sequence of this T cell receptor (beta chain) was determined in a study of neurological immune-mediated disorders. The cDNA was synthesized by 5'RACE incorporating 10-nucleotide random UMIs. A single record per CDR3 protein comes from TCRdb applying MiXCR to the 5' RACE reads. The data hold over 70,000 distinct CDR3 sequences, with roughly 10% observed a single time. This clonotype was recorded many times. Its antigen remains unknown. Germline V CDR1 and CDR2: DFQATT, SNEGSKA (reference sequence). The CDR3 consists of 14 residues. The J segment lost 0 bases and the V segment lost 6 bases, leaving 4 bases of the junction unmatched. The study, taken as a whole, reports: HTLV-1-associated myelopathy had the most TCR clonal expansion, while multiple sclerosis had the least, a level that fell below healthy controls.

Indicated time point: longitudinal time-point 1 (baseline). The source of this sequence is a man younger than 40 in good health. The V and J genes are TRBV20-1 and TRBJ2-3, with 9 nucleotides matching TRBD2. The sample taken for sequencing was PBMCs. In nucleotides, the CDR3 is TGCAGTGCCACACTAGCGGGCAGCACAGATACGCAGTATTTT. Amino acid sequence: CSATLAGSTDTQYF.